The 31 T cell receptor beta chains presented below share a single source sample, sequenced in a study of T cell responses to AZD1222 COVID-19 vaccine. Profiled with immunoSEQ multiplex PCR; TCRdb holds only in-frame clones, not every one. The sample lists roughly 120,000 clones, roughly 90% occurring once. Sequenced material: peripheral blood, taken on day 0 of AZD1222 vaccination. The receptors derive from an adult in good health.

This chain links TRBV4-2 with TRBJ1-2; D is perhaps TRBD1 (6 bases). In germline, CDR1 is LGHNA, CDR2 YNFKEQ. This CDR3 spans 14 amino acids. Trimming took off 6 bases at V and 4 bases at J, with 15 bases between the two ends. The CDR3 sequence is CASRRQENVYGYTF. Here the CDR3 DNA reads TGTGCCAGCAGGCGACAGGAGAACGTCTATGGCTACACCTTC.

The chain couples TRBV5-1 to TRBJ1-2; D is perhaps TRBD1 (5 bases). This CDR3 is 14 amino acids long. Trimming shortened V by 4 bases and J by 7 bases, and 17 bases separated the two germline ends. Germline V lookup: CDR1 SGHRS, CDR2 YFSETQ. Here the CDR3 reads CASSPVLDNFGYTF. The CDR3 DNA reads TGCGCCAGCAGCCCGGTATTGGACAATTTTGGCTACACCTTC. Using reference TRBV5-1 and TRBJ1-2 for the parts outside the CDR3, the full variable domain is KAGVTQTPRYLIKTRGQQVTLSCSPISGHRSVSWYQQTPGQGLQFLFEYFSETQRNKGNFPGRFSGRQFSNSRSEMNVSTLELGDSALYLCASSPVLDNFGYTFGSGTRLTVV.

The rearrangement joins TRBV29-1 to TRBJ1-1, with 7 bases aligning to TRBD1. Germline lookup yields CDR1 SQVTM and CDR2 ANQGSEA. The length of the CDR3 is 13 residues. Losses at the gene ends were 7 bases for V and 3 bases for J; bases not matched to a gene: 8. CDR3 sequence (DNA): TGCAGCGCCCGGACAGGTACGGACACTGAAGCTTTCTTT. Translating gives CSARTGTDTEAFF.

The chain carries TRBV5-6 and TRBJ1-5; 10 nucleotides match TRBD1. The CDR3 contains 15 residues. Unmatched junction bases numbered 8, after V lost 5 bases and J lost 6 bases. Germline-derived CDR1 and CDR2 are SGHDT and YYEEEE. In DNA form, the CDR3 reads TGTGCCAGCAGTTCTGACAGGGGGCGCGTTCAGCCCCAGCATTTT. It specifies CASSSDRGRVQPQHF.

J is TRBJ1-1 and V is TRBV28, with unresolved D. This CDR3 has 10 residues. Trimming removed 7 bases from V and 8 bases from J, with 8 bases in between. Germline V CDR1 and CDR2: MDHEN, SYDVKM. The CDR3 reads CASKAGEAFF. Written as DNA, the CDR3 is TGTGCCAGCAAAGCGGGGGAAGCTTTCTTT.

A single count supports this clone. The chain carries TRBV9 and TRBJ2-1; 11 bases match TRBD2. The germline V gene encodes CDR1 SGDLS and CDR2 YYNGEE. This CDR3 contains 14 residues. V lost 4 bases to trimming and J lost 7 bases; unmatched junction nucleotides: 4. The CDR3 DNA sequence: TGTGCCAGCAGCCCTACTAGCGGGAGTAATGAGCAGTTCTTC. Protein: CASSPTSGSNEQFF.

J is TRBJ2-4 and V is TRBV28; D remains unclear. Germline CDR1 is MDHEN and CDR2 is SYDVKM. CDR3 length: 16 residues. The germline V and J ends were trimmed by 5 bases and 0 bases, with 14 bases remaining between them. CDR3 sequence: CASSPRGTVAKNIQYF. The CDR3 DNA sequence: TGTGCCAGCAGTCCCCGTGGTACGGTAGCCAAAAACATTCAGTACTTC.

The genes are TRBV19 and TRBJ2-1, with D tentatively TRBD1 or TRBD2 (6 bases each). The germline V and J ends were trimmed by 3 bases and 7 bases, with 22 bases remaining between them. Germline V gene lookup returns CDR1 LNHDA and CDR2 SQIVND (reference sequence). The CDR3 is 17 residues long. The CDR3, as DNA: TGTGCCAGTAGTATTGTGTTATCCAGGGGAGGACAAAATGAGCAGTTCTTC. It codes for CASSIVLSRGGQNEQFF.

The chain links TRBV9 to TRBJ1-1; the D gene is possibly TRBD1 (6 bases). CDR1 and CDR2 from the germline V gene are SGDLS and YYNGEE. Trimming pared 4 bases from V and 1 base from J, leaving 14 bases between. The CDR3 consists of 15 residues. The CDR3 nucleotides are TGTGCCAGCAGCCTCCGGGACACCCAGAACACTGAAGCTTTCTTT. It translates to CASSLRDTQNTEAFF.

The J gene is TRBJ1-5, the V gene TRBV19; D gene uncertain. V lost 5 bases, J lost 4 bases, and 6 bases lay in between. Germline CDR1 is LNHDA and CDR2 is SQIVND (reference sequence). The CDR3 covers 12 residues. Here the CDR3 reads CASSYRNQPQHF. The CDR3 coding sequence is TGTGCCAGTAGTTACAGAAATCAGCCCCAGCATTTT.

This clone has a single count. The chain recombines TRBV20-1 with TRBJ1-2; the D gene is possibly TRBD1 (6 bases). Between the trimmed V and J ends, which lost 3 bases and 5 bases, there was a span of 13 bases. In germline, CDR1 is DFQATT, CDR2 SNEGSKA (reference sequence). The CDR3 runs to 13 residues. CDR3 DNA sequence: TGCAGTGCTAGTTTCGGGGGCCGGTATGGCTACACCTTC. It yields the protein CSASFGGRYGYTF.

The chain couples TRBV7-3 to TRBJ2-2; weak D call: TRBD2 (6 bases). The CDR3 runs to 15 residues. V was shortened by 6 bases and J by 5 bases, with 16 bases between the two germline ends. The V gene's germline CDR1 is SGHTA and CDR2 FQGTGA. In nucleotides, the CDR3 is TGTGCCAGCAGTCTGGGAGGACGGGCAACCGGGGAGCTGTTTTTT. Amino acid sequence: CASSLGGRATGELFF.

V and J are TRBV5-6 and TRBJ1-5; D might be TRBD1 (6 bases). The V end was cut by 6 bases, the J end by 5 bases, with 18 bases between. Germline V gene data show CDR1 as SGHDT and CDR2 as YYEEEE. CDR3 length: 15 amino acids. CDR3 sequence reads: CASTSRSRGDQPQHF. The CDR3 DNA reads as TGTGCCAGCACCTCCCGATCCAGGGGCGATCAGCCCCAGCATTTT.

This clone was observed a single time. The rearrangement joins TRBV9 to TRBJ2-3, with D possibly TRBD2 on 6 matching bases. The CDR3 is made up of 15 amino acids. Germline V gene sequence: CDR1 SGDLS, CDR2 YYNGEE. V lost 3 bases, J lost 8 bases, and 19 bases lay in between. The CDR3, as DNA: TGTGCCAGCAGCGCCGTGGGCCGACTAGAATCTACGCAGTATTTT. Its protein product is CASSAVGRLESTQYF.

The V and J genes are TRBV6-1 and TRBJ1-4; D perhaps matches TRBD1 (5 bases). Trimming took off 2 bases at V and 6 bases at J, with 13 bases between the two ends. The germline CDR1 and CDR2 sequences are MNHNS and SASEGT. This CDR3 spans 15 amino acids. As DNA, the CDR3 is TGTGCCAGCAGTGAAATCTGGGGCGGCGATGAAAAACTGTTTTTT. Translated, it gives CASSEIWGGDEKLFF.

This chain links TRBV30 with TRBJ1-3; D is perhaps TRBD1 (5 bases). This CDR3 is 14 amino acids long. Germline assignment: CDR1 GTSNPN and CDR2 SVGIG (reference sequence). V was clipped by 1 base and J by 0 bases, with 7 bases between them. The CDR3 nucleotides read TGTGCCTGGAGTGGGGGGTCCTCTGGAAACACCATATATTTT. This translates into CAWSGGSSGNTIYF.

The V gene is TRBV11-2, the J gene TRBJ1-5; no clear D gene. The V gene lost 1 base and the J gene lost 8 bases, with 15 bases spanning the gap. Germline CDR1 is SGHAT and CDR2 is FQNNGV. CDR3 size: 15 residues. The chain's CDR3 is CASSLGDLLQEPQHF. DNA of the CDR3: TGTGCCAGCAGCTTAGGGGATCTTCTTCAGGAGCCCCAGCATTTT.

For the CDR3, the DNA is TGCGCCAGCAGTGAGTCCCCCGGATCCTACGAGCAGTACTTC. This translates into CASSESPGSYEQYF. V usage is TRBV10-1 and J usage is TRBJ2-7; no firm D call. The CDR3 contains 14 residues. Trimming took off 0 bases at V and 1 base at J, with 7 bases between the two ends. CDR1 is WNHNN and CDR2 is SYGVQD in the germline V gene (reference sequence).

This clone came up once. V gene TRBV10-2 combines with J gene TRBJ2-2; 10 bases align to TRBD1. Germline trimming cut 6 bases from V and 7 bases from J; bases unmatched to any gene: 5. The CDR3 runs 14 residues. Germline values: CDR1 WSHSY, CDR2 SAAADI. CDR3 in amino acids: CASRSRDRGGELFF. The CDR3 nucleotides are TGCGCCAGCAGGTCCCGGGACAGGGGCGGGGAGCTGTTTTTT.

This chain links TRBV11-2 with TRBJ1-1; D remains ambiguous. Germline assignment: CDR1 SGHAT and CDR2 FQNNGV. The CDR3 contains 13 residues. Trimming removed 1 base from V and 1 base from J, with 4 bases in between. As DNA, the CDR3 is TGTGCCAGCAGCTTAGTCCCGAACACTGAAGCTTTCTTT. Its translation: CASSLVPNTEAFF.

V is TRBV7-2 and J is TRBJ2-1, with D uncertain. With 1 base removed from V and 4 bases from J, the gap between germline ends came to 5 bases. Germline V gene lookup returns CDR1 SGHTA and CDR2 FQGNSA. The CDR3 spans 13 residues. The CDR3 reads CASSLELYNEQFF. For the CDR3, the DNA is TGTGCCAGCAGCTTAGAACTGTACAATGAGCAGTTCTTC.

The chain couples TRBV9 to TRBJ1-5; no definite D call. CDR3 length equals 16 residues. CDR1 SGDLS and CDR2 YYNGEE come from the germline V gene. The ends were cut back, 0 bases at V and 0 bases at J, with 10 bases in the middle. The CDR3 sequence: CASSVVVGYSNQPQHF. CDR3 DNA sequence: TGTGCCAGCAGCGTAGTTGTAGGATATAGCAATCAGCCCCAGCATTTT.

This clone appeared a few times. The chain combines TRBV29-1 with TRBJ2-7; TRBD1 matches 9 bases. The trim removed 5 bases at V and 4 bases at J, leaving 9 bases unmatched. The CDR3 loop spans 14 amino acids. CDR1 and CDR2 (germline): SQVTM, ANQGSEA. In nucleotides, the CDR3 is TGCAGCGTTACAGGGGGCGGCTGGAATTACGAGCAGTACTTC. It translates to CSVTGGGWNYEQYF.

The chain employs TRBV9 and TRBJ2-3; 8 bases match TRBD1. Germline CDR1 is SGDLS and CDR2 is YYNGEE. V was pared by 4 bases and J by 4 bases, with 5 bases of the junction left unmatched. This CDR3 is 14 amino acids long. The CDR3 reads CASSPGQGADTQYF. As DNA, the CDR3 is TGTGCCAGCAGCCCTGGACAGGGAGCAGATACGCAGTATTTT. Full variable domain (rest looked up from reference TRBV9 and TRBJ2-3): DSGVTQTPKHLITATGQRVTLRCSPRSGDLSVYWYQQSLDQGLQFLIQYYNGEERAKGNILERFSAQQFPDLHSELNLSSLELGDSALYFCASSPGQGADTQYFGPGTRLTVL.

V gene TRBV6-5 combines with J gene TRBJ1-1; TRBD1 is a possible D gene (5 bases). V was cut by 2 bases and J by 9 bases, with 13 bases left in between. The CDR3 is made up of 13 amino acids. Per the germline V gene, CDR1 is MNHEY and CDR2 is SVGAGI. This CDR3 is CASSYTRGTQAFF. CDR3 nucleotide sequence: TGTGCCAGCAGTTACACCCGGGGGACCCAAGCTTTCTTT.

The gene calls are TRBV7-2 and TRBJ1-5, with a possible D match to TRBD1 (5 bases). CDR1 and CDR2 (germline): SGHTA, FQGNSA. The CDR3 runs to 16 residues. V was pared by 4 bases and J by 3 bases, with 16 bases between. The DNA of the CDR3 is TGTGCCAGCAGCTCCCCCGGAAGGGGACCCAATCAGCCCCAGCATTTT. It yields the protein CASSSPGRGPNQPQHF.

The chain employs TRBV3-1 (or the pseudogene TRBV3-2) and TRBJ2-3, with no clear D. With 2 bases removed from V and 6 bases from J, the gap between germline ends came to 9 bases. Germline CDR1 and CDR2: LGHDT and YNNKEL (reference sequence). This CDR3 has 13 amino acids. DNA of the CDR3: TGTGCCAGCAGCCAAATGGAAACGGATACGCAGTATTTT. It is translated as CASSQMETDTQYF.

This sequence joins TRBV7-3 and TRBJ1-2; D not certain. The V gene lost 1 base and the J gene lost 3 bases, with 12 bases spanning the gap. CDR3 length: 15 amino acids. Germline values: CDR1 SGHTA, CDR2 FQGTGA. CDR3 loop: CASSLSEGSHYGYTF. Written as DNA, the CDR3 is TGTGCCAGCAGCTTAAGTGAGGGCTCACACTATGGCTACACCTTC.

The gene calls are TRBV19 and TRBJ1-2, with 9 nucleotides matching TRBD1. The germline CDR1 and CDR2 sequences are LNHDA and SQIVND (reference sequence). The CDR3 runs 15 residues. With 4 bases clipped from V and 4 bases from J, the junction kept 7 bases outside the gene matches. The CDR3 is CASSTPGQGSYGYTF. The CDR3 coding sequence is TGTGCCAGTAGTACGCCCGGACAGGGGAGCTATGGCTACACCTTC.

The V and J genes are TRBV5-6 and TRBJ1-2; D is possibly TRBD1 (6 bases). Germline values: CDR1 SGHDT, CDR2 YYEEEE. The length of the CDR3 is 14 residues. Trimming shortened V by 7 bases and J by 8 bases, and 21 bases separated the two germline ends. This chain's CDR3 is CASGAGTRLGGYTF. The DNA for the CDR3 is TGTGCCAGCGGGGCCGGGACAAGACTTGGCGGCTACACCTTC.

This clone was observed once. V is TRBV4-3 and J is TRBJ1-5; TRBD1 is a possible D gene (5 bases). The CDR3 has 13 amino acids. From germline, CDR1 is LGHNA and CDR2 YSLEER. The germline V and J ends were trimmed by 0 bases and 8 bases, with 8 bases remaining between them. The chain's CDR3 is CASSQDWGEPQHF. The CDR3 DNA follows: TGCGCCAGCAGCCAAGATTGGGGCGAGCCCCAGCATTTT.